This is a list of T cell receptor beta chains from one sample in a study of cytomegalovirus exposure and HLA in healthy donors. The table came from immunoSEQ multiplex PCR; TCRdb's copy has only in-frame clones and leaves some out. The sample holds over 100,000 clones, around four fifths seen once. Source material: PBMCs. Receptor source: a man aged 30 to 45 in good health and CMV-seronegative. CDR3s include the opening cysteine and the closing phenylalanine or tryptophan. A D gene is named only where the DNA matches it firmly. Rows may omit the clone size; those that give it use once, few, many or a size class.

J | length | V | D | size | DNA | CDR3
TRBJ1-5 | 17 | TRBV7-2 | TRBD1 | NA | TGTGCCAGCAGCTTATTGTTGACAGGGCCTAGCAATCAGCCCCAGCATTTT | CASSLLLTGPSNQPQHF
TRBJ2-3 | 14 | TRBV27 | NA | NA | TGTGCCAGCAGTACCCCCGAGAGCACAGATACGCAGTATTTT | CASSTPESTDTQYF
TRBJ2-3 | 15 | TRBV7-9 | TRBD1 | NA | TGTGCCAGCAGCCCGCTGACAGGGCCGACAGATACGCAGTATTTT | CASSPLTGPTDTQYF
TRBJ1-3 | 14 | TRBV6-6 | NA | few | TGTGCCAGCAACCCACTGAACTCTGGAAACACCATATATTTT | CASNPLNSGNTIYF
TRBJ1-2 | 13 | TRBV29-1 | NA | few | TGCAGCACCCCTGGGGGCGGCCCCTATGGCTACACCTTC | CSTPGGGPYGYTF
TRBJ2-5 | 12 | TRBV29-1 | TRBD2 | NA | TGCAGCGTTTTTGCGGGAGAAGAGACCCAGTACTTC | CSVFAGEETQYF
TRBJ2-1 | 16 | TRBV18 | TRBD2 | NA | TGTGCCAGCTCAAATATTAGCGGGAGCTCCTACAATGAGCAGTTCTTC | CASSNISGSSYNEQFF
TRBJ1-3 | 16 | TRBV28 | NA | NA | TGTGCCAGCACCCCGGGTGGAGATCACACTGGAAACACCATATATTTT | CASTPGGDHTGNTIYF
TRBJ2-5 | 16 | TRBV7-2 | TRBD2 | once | TGTGCCAGCAGCTTTGGATCGGGGGGGGTGGGGGAGACCCAGTACTTC | CASSFGSGGVGETQYF
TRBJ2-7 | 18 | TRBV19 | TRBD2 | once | TGTGCCAGTAGTCCCCAGTCCAGCGGGGGGGTTTCCTCCTACGAGCAGTACTTC | CASSPQSSGGVSSYEQYF
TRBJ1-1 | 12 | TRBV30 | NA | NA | TGTGCCTGGAGTTCCCAGGGGCTTGAAGCTTTCTTT | CAWSSQGLEAFF
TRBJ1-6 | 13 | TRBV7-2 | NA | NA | TGTGCCAGCAGCACCAGACACAATTCACCCCTCCACTTT | CASSTRHNSPLHF
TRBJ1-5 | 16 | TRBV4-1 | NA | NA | TGCGCCAGCAGCCAAGGGGGTTTAGGGGGCAATCAGCCCCAGCATTTT | CASSQGGLGGNQPQHF
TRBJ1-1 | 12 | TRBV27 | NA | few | TGTGCCACCCTCGGCGGTCTATCTGAAGCTTTCTTT | CATLGGLSEAFF
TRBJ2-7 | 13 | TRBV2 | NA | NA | TGTGCCAGCAGTGACGTGGCGGTCTACGAGCAGTACTTC | CASSDVAVYEQYF
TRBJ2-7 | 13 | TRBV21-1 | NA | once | TGTGCCGGATGGCCTAGCGGGGACTACGAGCAGTACTTC | CAGWPSGDYEQYF